This TCR beta chain originates from a study of blood T cell repertoires in COVID-19. About the study: Donors in the United States, Italy and Spain gave samples during acute or convalescent COVID-19.

The CDR3 has 12 amino acids. V lost 5 bases to trimming and J lost 8 bases, with 9 bases between them. CDR1 SGHTA and CDR2 FQGTGA come from the germline V gene. Each participant's cohort was designated according to participant-reported clinical history. Per the study methods: Amplification with reference gene primers provided the estimates of nucleated cell counts. Assay: immunoSEQ multiplex PCR; the TCRdb copy retains only in-frame clones and omits some. The V and J calls and clone size were taken over from that table, and D and trimming were inferred from the DNA. The sample consists of 180,000 or so clones, roughly 84% of them appearing once.

The material sequenced was PBMCs or T cells enriched from blood (not recorded which). The rearrangement joins TRBV7-3 to TRBJ2-2, with TRBD1 as a possible D gene (6 bases). This TCR came from a woman aged 55-70 years who had recovered from COVID-19. CDR3 sequence reads: CASSPGQGELFF. Here the CDR3 DNA reads TGTGCCAGCAGCCCAGGACAGGGGGAGCTGTTTTTT.